The entry that follows covers one TCR beta chain sequence. It has no known antigen specificity. Base qualities are not at hand, and no much larger clone is one base apart. Collaborating institutions collected whole blood in K2EDTA tubes following their own protocols. For TCRbeta analysis, collaborator samples were shipped as frozen whole blood, as isolated PBMCs, or as DNA extracted from either sample type. This sample was taken from a study of blood T cell repertoires in COVID-19 (dated by TCRdb to 2020 to 2021). Some background on the complete study: Samples covering the acute and convalescent phases of COVID-19 were provided by collaborators in the United States, Italy and Spain. Samples came from the ongoing ImmuneRACE study (first 160 participants) plus 1,254 subjects from 6 global collaborators. Sample metadata almost always included a de-identified subject ID, COVID-19 status, age in years and sex. The prospective study material was composed of cDNA or gDNA derived from T cells, B-cell-depleted T cells, or PBMCs. Where available, HLA class I and class II types were taken from metadata supplied by the sample provider and were not determined by assay-based typing. The dataset comprised deeply sampled blood TCRbeta repertoires from subjects exposed to, actively infected with, or recovered from COVID-19. A freely available public database, intended as a resource for researchers studying the immune response to SARS-CoV-2, is where the repertoires were released. Results and caveats for the whole study, not just this receptor: The amount of clinical and demographic metadata varied by source and participant and was provided uncurated.

The immunoSEQ Assay, a bias-controlled multiplex PCR, was used to amplify TCRbeta CDR3 regions from genomic DNA. The authors processed their data as follows. Within the assay, amplification of reference gene primers was used to estimate how many nucleated cells each sample contained. To quantify the absolute abundance of each unique TCRbeta CDR3 rearrangement, sequence reads were collapsed and filtered. For each sample, productive Simpson clonality was calculated by taking the square root of Simpson's diversity index across productive rearrangements. Drawn from immuneACCESS, this table holds only the in-frame rearrangements with V and J called that TCRdb kept. Clones are partly lost; checked studies trace under half to an unresolved V gene and leave the rest unexplained. V and J calls and clone size follow that table, whereas D and trimming were derived from the DNA. This sample comprises about 70,000 clones, around 80% of them detected only once. The ten largest clones add up to more than 15% of the sample.

Trimming costs V 0 bases and J 7 bases, and their ends lie 7 bases apart. The CDR3 holds 13 amino acids from the cysteine to the phenylalanine. Just the 39-base CDR3 DNA is kept, in frame starting at base 1. From a lookup of the germline V gene, CDR1 and CDR2 are SGHTA and FQGTGA. Recombination linked TRBV7-3 to TRBJ2-1; possibly the D gene is TRBD2, per 5 matching bases. Sequencing used peripheral blood. This TCR was recovered from a man aged 80 or over with acute or convalescent COVID-19. The nucleotide sequence reads as follows: TGTGCCAGCAGCTTAACTCCGGGGAATGAGCAGTTCTTC. This is translated as CASSLTPGNEQFF.